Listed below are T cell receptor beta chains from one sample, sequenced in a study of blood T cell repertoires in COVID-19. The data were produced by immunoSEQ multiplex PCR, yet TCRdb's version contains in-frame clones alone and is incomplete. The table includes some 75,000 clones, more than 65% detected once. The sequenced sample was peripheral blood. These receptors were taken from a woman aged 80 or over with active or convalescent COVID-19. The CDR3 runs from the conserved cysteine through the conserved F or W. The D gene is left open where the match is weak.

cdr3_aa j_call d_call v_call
CASSVGTGRADTQYF TRBJ2-3 NA TRBV9
CASSQVTGSYEQYF TRBJ2-7 TRBD1 TRBV4-3
CAWTLRDRGNF TRBJ2-3 TRBD1 TRBV30
CASSVGRGRDIQYF TRBJ2-4 NA TRBV9
CASSLDNRGNYGYTF TRBJ1-2 TRBD1 TRBV7-2
CASSLADGGTDTQYF TRBJ2-3 NA TRBV7-6
CASSFQGARTEAFF TRBJ1-1 TRBD1 TRBV5-1
CAISDTRGGTDTQYF TRBJ2-3 TRBD2 TRBV10-3
CASSPLGLRGALRYNEQFF TRBJ2-1 TRBD2 TRBV18
CATSLGSASPLHF TRBJ1-6 NA TRBV15
CASSSGTAEAFF TRBJ1-1 TRBD1 TRBV5-1